Each of the 32 T cell receptor beta chains below was sequenced from the same sample in a study of tumor-infiltrating lymphocytes in primary liver carcinoma. The roughly 17-31 mg bulk tissue piece was not sorted before simultaneous RNA and DNA extraction. From 450 to 550 ng total RNA, TCR beta cDNA was generated with a primer in the constant region. Three-round nested multiplex PCR performed with slightly modified ARM-PCR produced the TCR beta libraries. TRBV1-TRBV30 forward primers and a C-beta reverse primer were used in the first two PCR rounds, which each ran for around 11 cycles. One entry per CDR3 protein results from TCRdb running MiXCR on the multiplex PCR reads. Among under 130,000 distinct CDR3 sequences listed, approximately 78% were seen once. Sequenced: liver tumor tissue from sampling region 3. Subset noted: tumor region T3, left-lateral pole. The receptor set was obtained from a man in his forties with primary liver carcinoma and hepatitis B virus infection.

A note on this clonotype: The junction departs from the called germline gene at one end, perhaps through a read error. The chain couples TRBV30 to TRBJ2-1, with TRBD2 matching over 8 bases. Germline assignment: CDR1 GTSNPN and CDR2 SVGIG (reference sequence). The CDR3 is made up of 13 amino acids. DNA for the CDR3: TGTGACTGGAGTTGGGGCGCGGGAGGTGAGCAATTCTTC. This codes for CDWSWGAGGEQFF.

The chain is built from TRBV28 and TRBJ2-3; no clear D gene. V was cut by 5 bases and J by 0 bases, with 18 bases left in between. The CDR3 runs to 17 residues. Germline CDR1 is MDHEN and CDR2 is SYDVKM. DNA of the CDR3: TGTGCCAGCAGTCCCACCCTCGGGCAGTCTAGCACAGATACGCAGTATTTT. Its protein product is CASSPTLGQSSTDTQYF.

As to this clonotype: The junction departs from the called germline gene at one end, perhaps through a read error. The chain uses TRBV4-1 and TRBJ2-1, with D hard to call. CDR3 length equals 15 residues. Germline-derived CDR1 and CDR2 are MGHRA and YSYEKL. The CDR3 DNA sequence: TGCGCCAGCAGCCAAGATGGAATATCATACAGTGAGCAGTTCTTC. Its protein product is CASSQDGISYSEQFF.

With respect to this clonotype: Lacking the conserved final phenylalanine or tryptophan, this CDR3 likely reflects a read error. This chain connects TRBV11-2 to TRBJ2-5; no clear D. Per germline, CDR1 SGHAT and CDR2 FQNNGV. This CDR3 spans 15 amino acids. The CDR3 DNA reads TGTACCAGCAGCCCCCGGTCAGCCCCAAGGGTGACCCAGTACTTA. This translates into CTSSPRSAPRVTQYL.

The table lists this clonotype with a count of one. Sequence at one end of the junction differs from germline and may be a read error. The chain employs TRBV11-2 and TRBJ2-5, with TRBD2 matching 7 bases. Per the germline V gene, CDR1 is SGHAT and CDR2 is FQNNGV. This CDR3 is built from 17 residues. CDR3 DNA: TGCGCCAGCGGCTTAAGACTAGCTGGTGACTCGAGCGAGACCCAGTACTTC. Protein sequence: CASGLRLAGDSSETQYF.

Worth noting for this clonotype: The junction differs from germline at one of its ends, possibly a read error. This chain links TRBV11-1 with TRBJ2-3; possibly TRBD1 or TRBD2 for D (5 bases each). The germline CDR1 and CDR2 sequences are SGHAT and FQDESV (reference sequence). The CDR3 loop spans 19 amino acids. The CDR3 DNA reads as TGTGCCGGCAGCTCTGGGGGAAGCTCTCTTGGAGCTCGCACAGTTACGCAGTATTTT. Residues: CAGSSGGSSLGARTVTQYF.

Comments on this clonotype: At one boundary the junction diverges from the germline segment, which might be a read error. J is TRBJ2-2 and V is TRBV4-3, with TRBD1 as a possible D gene (6 bases). The CDR3 spans 18 residues. Germline V gene lookup returns CDR1 LGHNA and CDR2 YSLEER. The CDR3, as DNA: TGCGCCAGCACCCAATCTGGGGGCAGGATTCTGAACACCGGGGAGCTGTTTTTT. Its translation: CASTQSGGRILNTGELFF.

The chain combines TRBV11-2 with TRBJ1-4; D is unclear. Germline CDR1 reads SGHAT; CDR2 reads FQNNGV. The CDR3 has 14 residues. With 6 bases removed from V and 10 bases from J, the gap between germline ends came to 18 bases. This chain's CDR3 is CASRFNQDGGKLFF. The CDR3 nucleotides read TGTGCCAGCAGATTCAACCAAGATGGTGGAAAACTGTTTTTT.

Note on this clonotype: One end of the junction is discordant with germline, which a read error may explain. This chain links TRBV28 with TRBJ2-7, with D perhaps matching TRBD2 (5 bases). Germline V gene data show CDR1 as MDHEN and CDR2 as SYDVKM. The CDR3 runs 13 residues. The CDR3 DNA reads TGTGCCGGCAGCGGTACTAGGCTACGCGAGCAGTACTTC. Encoded protein: CAGSGTRLREQYF.

For this clonotype: One junction end disagrees with the germline gene, perhaps due to a read error. CDR3 nucleotides: TGTGCCAGCATCCAAGACAAGGGGAGCGGCTACAAGCAGTACTTC. Residues: CASIQDKGSGYKQYF. The chain links TRBV4-2 to TRBJ2-7; D tentatively fits TRBD1 or TRBD2 (5 bases each). This CDR3 is built from 15 residues. Germline loops: CDR1 LGHNA, CDR2 YNFKEQ.

V gene TRBV12-3 or TRBV12-4 combines with J gene TRBJ2-1; D is uncertain. The ends were cut back, 5 bases at V and 10 bases at J, with 21 bases in the middle. The CDR3 spans 15 residues. In nucleotides, the CDR3 is TGTGCCAGCAGTAAGGATACTTTACCTTGGGAAGAGCAGTTCTTC. Translation gives CASSKDTLPWEEQFF.

Concerning this clonotype: No conserved phenylalanine or tryptophan ends this CDR3, so it is likely a read error. The genes are TRBV11-1 and TRBJ2-7; D ambiguous. CDR1 SGHAT and CDR2 FQDESV come from the germline V gene (reference sequence). The CDR3 extends over 17 amino acids. CDR3 loop: CANSLGPADESSYEQYL. For the CDR3, the DNA is TGTGCCAACAGCTTAGGGCCGGCGGATGAGAGCTCCTACGAGCAGTACTTA.

A word on this clonotype: At one boundary the junction diverges from the germline segment, which might be a read error. The chain links TRBV11-1 to TRBJ2-2, with D perhaps TRBD1 (5 bases). The CDR3 sequence is 15 residues long. Germline V gene sequence: CDR1 SGHAT, CDR2 FQDESV (reference sequence). The CDR3 DNA sequence: TGTGCCAGCAGTTATACAGGACCTTTCTCCGAGGAGCTGCTTTTT. Its translation: CASSYTGPFSEELLF.

On this clonotype itself: A much larger clone lies one base from this, so it may be a read error. The CDR3 protein is CASSLMWSQETQDF. The CDR3 DNA is TGTGCCAGCAGTTTGATGTGGAGCCAAGAGACCCAGGACTTC. This rearrangement joins TRBV28 to TRBJ2-5; D is unclear. CDR3 length equals 14 residues. Germline-derived CDR1 and CDR2 are MDHEN and SYDVKM.

For this clonotype: Here the CDR3 omits its conserved ending phenylalanine or tryptophan, so a read error is the likely source. The J gene is TRBJ2-7, the V gene TRBV11-2, with D uncertain. CDR1 and CDR2 (germline): SGHAT, FQNNGV. CDR3 size: 14 residues. V was pared by 10 bases and J by 2 bases, with 18 bases between. The CDR3 sequence is CANTRESSTYEQYL. In DNA form, the CDR3 reads TGTGCCAACACCCGTGAGAGTTCCACCTACGAGCAGTACCTC.

The chain has TRBV11-2 and TRBJ2-1; maybe TRBD1 (6 bases). Trimming stripped 11 bases from V and 16 bases from J, with 24 bases between. CDR1 and CDR2 (germline): SGHAT, FQNNGV. This CDR3 region has 12 residues. The CDR3 DNA sequence: TGTGCCGACAGCTACGCGACAGGTGAGAAATTCTTC. It yields the protein CADSYATGEKFF.

In this sample, this clonotype turned up many times. DNA for the CDR3: TGTGCCAGCAGTTTAGTTAGCAGGGCCCGGGGTCAGCCCCAGCATTTT. Translated, it gives CASSLVSRARGQPQHF. The chain couples TRBV28 to TRBJ1-5, with a weak D call TRBD1 (5 bases). The V gene lost 2 bases and the J gene lost 6 bases, with 17 bases spanning the gap. There are 16 residues in the CDR3. Germline V CDR1 and CDR2: MDHEN, SYDVKM.

Turning to this clonotype: At one end, the junction sequence differs from germline, possibly due to a read error. This chain joins TRBV6-6 and TRBJ2-5; 10 nucleotides align to TRBD1. Looked up from germline, CDR1 is MNHNY and CDR2 is SVGAGI (reference sequence). The CDR3 extends over 16 amino acids. The CDR3 DNA is TGTGCCAGCTGTATCCGGGACAGGGGTACCCAAGAAACCCAGTACTTC. This translates into CASCIRDRGTQETQYF.

Worth noting for this clonotype: At one end the junction does not follow the germline gene, possibly because of a read error. This sequence joins TRBV4-3 and TRBJ2-5; TRBD2 matches at 11 bases. The germline gives CDR1 LGHNA, CDR2 YSLEER. CDR3 length: 17 amino acids. CDR3 region: CANSQAASGGTGEAQYF. The CDR3 DNA is TGCGCCAACAGCCAAGCGGCTAGCGGGGGGACTGGTGAGGCCCAGTACTTC.

Comment on this clonotype: At one end, the junction sequence differs from germline, possibly due to a read error. The chain carries TRBV6-1 and TRBJ2-6; tentatively, D is TRBD1 (6 bases). This CDR3 is built from 16 residues. Germline CDR1 MNHNS, CDR2 SASEGT. The CDR3 is CASNEQGPAGTNVLTF. DNA of the CDR3: TGTGCCAGCAACGAACAGGGCCCCGCTGGGACCAACGTCCTGACTTTC.

The chain uses TRBV28 and TRBJ1-5, with D hard to call. This CDR3 is 17 amino acids long. Germline CDR1 is MDHEN and CDR2 is SYDVKM. V was clipped by 4 bases and J by 11 bases, with 27 bases between them. CDR3 sequence reads: CASSSRPRLGSLGTQHF. The CDR3 region has the DNA TGTGCCAGCAGTTCTCGTCCCAGGCTCGGGAGCCTCGGGACCCAGCATTTT.

To note about this clonotype: The CDR3 does not end in the conserved phenylalanine or tryptophan, so this is likely a read error. This chain links TRBV29-1 with TRBJ2-5; 7 bases are a match to TRBD2. The CDR3 spans 16 residues. CDR1 and CDR2 from the germline V gene are SQVTM and ANQGSEA. CDR3 DNA sequence: TGCAACGTTAAACCTGGAGGACTAGTTCTGGAAGAGACCCAGTACCTC. Translation: CNVKPGGLVLEETQYL.

This clonotype was picked up many times. The chain employs TRBV4-1 and TRBJ1-4; no reliable D call. V lost 0 bases and J lost 5, with 10 bases in between. Per germline, CDR1 MGHRA and CDR2 YSYEKL. The CDR3 is made up of 15 amino acids. The CDR3 here is CASSQDTGLNEKLFF. CDR3 nucleotides: TGCGCCAGCAGCCAAGACACGGGATTAAATGAAAAACTGTTTTTT.

As to this clonotype: The germline gene is not matched at one end of the junction; a read error may be the cause. This chain uses TRBV12-3 or TRBV12-4 with TRBJ2-2, with TRBD2 identical over 8 bases. CDR3 length equals 15 residues. The CDR3 DNA reads TGTGCCAGCACCCCACTAGCGGCCCTCGGCTGGGAGCTGCTCTTT. This encodes CASTPLAALGWELLF.

The chain joins TRBV29-1 to TRBJ2-3; 10 nucleotides line up with TRBD1. This CDR3 comprises 14 residues. J lost 6 bases, V lost 8 bases, and 11 bases had no gene match. CDR1 and CDR2 (germline): SQVTM, ANQGSEA. CDR3 in amino acids: CSFSGTGAPDTQYF. CDR3 nucleotides: TGCAGCTTTTCCGGGACAGGGGCGCCCGATACGCAGTATTTT.

This chain links TRBV4-2 with TRBJ2-3, with 8 bases identical to TRBD2. Germline CDR1 is LGHNA and CDR2 is YNFKEQ. The CDR3 sequence is 16 residues long. In DNA, the CDR3 is TGTACTAGCAGACAAGATTTGGGGACTAGGGGCGGTACGCAGTATTTT. As protein: CTSRQDLGTRGGTQYF.

Of note for this clonotype: Germline and junction disagree at one end, which may indicate a read error. The chain links TRBV29-1 to TRBJ2-7; the D gene is possibly TRBD2 (5 bases). Per germline, CDR1 SQVTM and CDR2 ANQGSEA. The CDR3 runs 14 residues. CDR3 DNA sequence: TGCAACGTTAGGCCGGGATTAGGTGTCCACGAGCAGTACTTC. It yields the protein CNVRPGLGVHEQYF.

On this clonotype itself: A read error may account for a junction end that differs from germline. The V call is TRBV28, the J call TRBJ1-2; D gene ambiguous. The germline CDR1 and CDR2 sequences are MDHEN and SYDVKM. The CDR3 sequence is 13 residues long. The CDR3 DNA is TGTGCCAGCAGTTTAATGGTCAGCTATAGCTACATCTTT. Amino acids: CASSLMVSYSYIF.

Regarding this clonotype: Its ends do not fully match the called genes, so a read error is possible. The chain combines TRBV11-2 with TRBJ1-5; D is perhaps TRBD1 (6 bases). Looked up from germline, CDR1 is SGHAT and CDR2 is FQNNGV. The length of the CDR3 is 17 residues. The CDR3 nucleotides are TGTGTCAGCAACTTAGTAGGGGTAACAGGGAGCAGTCAGCCCCAGCATTTT. Translating it yields CVSNLVGVTGSSQPQHF.

The V and J genes are TRBV28 and TRBJ2-7, with D perhaps matching TRBD2 (5 bases). The germline V gene has CDR1 MDHEN and CDR2 SYDVKM. This CDR3 contains 17 residues. Trimming cost V 3 bases and J 5 bases, with 23 bases left between them. CDR3 in amino acids: CASSLSPYSYEGDEQYF. In DNA form, the CDR3 reads TGTGCCAGCAGTTTGTCCCCCTACAGTTACGAGGGCGACGAGCAGTACTTC.

This clonotype was counted once. Without the conserved terminal phenylalanine or tryptophan, this CDR3 likely stems from a read error. The chain has TRBV29-1 and TRBJ2-5; 7 bases are shared with TRBD1. Germline lookup yields CDR1 SQVTM and CDR2 ANQGSEA. CDR3 size: 15 residues. With 3 bases clipped from V and 4 bases from J, the junction kept 11 bases outside the gene matches. As DNA, the CDR3 is TGCAGCGTTGACGCGGAGAGGGGGCGAGCAGAGACCCAGTACTAC. Translated, it gives CSVDAERGRAETQYY.

On this clonotype itself: Because the CDR3 is missing its conserved closing phenylalanine or tryptophan, this is likely a read error. This chain connects TRBV6-1 to TRBJ2-3, with unresolved D. Germline CDR1 reads MNHNS; CDR2 reads SASEGT. This CDR3 is 12 amino acids long. The CDR3 DNA reads as TGTACCAGCAGTGATTGGGCAGATACGCAGTATATT. Translated, it gives CTSSDWADTQYI.